At least ten counts were recorded for the clone carrying this T cell receptor beta chain. Antigen unknown. The sample comes from a study of CD8+CD57+ T cells in acquired aplastic anemia. The overall study: Mean DNA quantity obtained from sorted CD4+ and CD8+ cells was 3 to 3.5 ug.

Losses at the gene ends were 5 bases for V and 2 bases for J; bases not matched to a gene: 6. CDR1 is SSHAT, CDR2 FNYEAQ, per germline (reference sequence). The CDR3 is 17 residues long. Study results and limitations: Patients did not significantly differ from controls in CD8+ Simpson's diversity. Researchers report that twenty-nine CD8+ CDR3 sequences appeared in both patients and controls.

The TCR beta profiling, which covered VDJ combination and CDR3 sequence, was carried out using genomic DNA as the template. TCRdb re-called the reads with MiXCR, one entry per CDR3 protein. The sample has under 75,000 distinct CDR3 sequences; under 65% are singletons. The specimen was sorted CD4+, CD8+, or CD8+CD57+ T cells (not recorded which) from PBMCs. The TCR originated in a human donor in good health, serving as a control. The chain couples TRBV7-7 to TRBJ2-2, with TRBD2 matching over 12 bases. The CDR3 is CASSLGTSGFNTGELFF. DNA of the CDR3: TGTGCCAGCAGCCTAGGGACTAGCGGGTTTAACACCGGGGAGCTGTTTTTT.